The 16 T cell receptor beta chains reported below all come from one sample, sequenced in a study of blood T cell repertoires in COVID-19. Here immunoSEQ multiplex PCR was the method, and the copy in TCRdb shows in-frame clones only, minus some. Altogether about 200,000 clones are present, roughly nine tenths being singletons, with the ten largest covering approximately 8.1%. The sequenced sample was PBMCs or T cells enriched from blood (not recorded which). These receptors were collected from a woman aged 18-29 years who had recovered from COVID-19.

The chain carries TRBV7-4 and TRBJ2-7; a weak D match, TRBD1 (6 bases). The germline CDR1 and CDR2 sequences are SGHVT and SQSDAQ. V lost 3 bases, J lost 0 bases, and 18 bases lay in between. The length of the CDR3 is 17 residues. CDR3 in amino acids: CASSFVQGPTLSYEQYF. The CDR3 region has the DNA TGTGCCAGCAGCTTTGTACAGGGACCTACTCTCTCCTACGAGCAGTACTTC.

The chain uses TRBV2 and TRBJ1-6; D gene unclear. Trimming took 6 bases from V and 6 from J, leaving 15 bases between them. CDR1 and CDR2 (germline): SNHLY, FYNNEI. The CDR3 covers 15 residues. The CDR3 DNA sequence: TGTGCCAGCAGGCGGACTCTCGATCTTAATTCACCCCTCCACTTT. It codes for CASRRTLDLNSPLHF.

V is TRBV5-1 and J is TRBJ1-4; 10 bases match TRBD1. The length of the CDR3 is 16 residues. Germline CDR1 reads SGHRS; CDR2 reads YFSETQ. The J segment lost 7 bases and the V segment lost 0 bases, leaving 6 bases of the junction unmatched. The CDR3 here is CASSLGRGQGREKLFF. CDR3 DNA sequence: TGCGCCAGCAGCTTGGGGCGGGGACAGGGGCGTGAAAAACTGTTTTTT.

The chain has TRBV7-9 and TRBJ1-2; D call uncertain. Germline V gives CDR1 SEHNR, CDR2 FQNEAQ (reference sequence). Trimming cost V 7 bases and J 7 bases, with 10 bases left between them. The CDR3 is 11 amino acids. CDR3 sequence: CASNKGLGYTF. CDR3 nucleotides: TGTGCCAGCAATAAAGGACTTGGCTACACCTTC. Filled out from reference TRBV7-9 and TRBJ1-2, the complete variable domain reads DTGVSQNPRHKITKRGQNVTFRCDPISEHNRLYWYRQTLGQGPEFLTYFQNEAQLEKSRLLSDRFSAERPKGSFSTLEIQRTEQGDSAMYLCASNKGLGYTFGSGTRLTVV.

The chain links TRBV5-1 to TRBJ1-2; TRBD1 matches at 7 bases. The CDR3 consists of 15 residues. J lost 4 bases, V lost 0 bases, and 6 bases had no gene match. CDR1 and CDR2 from the germline V gene are SGHRS and YFSETQ. Here the CDR3 reads CASSLVDRLPYGYTF. The DNA for the CDR3 is TGCGCCAGCAGCTTGGTGGACAGGCTACCCTATGGCTACACCTTC.

V usage is TRBV4-1 and J usage is TRBJ2-3; 8 bases align to TRBD2. Unmatched junction bases numbered 9, after V lost 3 bases and J lost 1 base. Germline-derived CDR1 and CDR2 are MGHRA and YSYEKL. The CDR3 runs to 17 residues. CDR3 bases: TGCGCCAGCAGCCAGCTCTCGCGGGGGGCCCGCACAGATACGCAGTATTTT. It codes for CASSQLSRGARTDTQYF.

Notes on this clone: Additional DNA sequences in this sample encode the identical CDR3. V is TRBV5-4 and J is TRBJ2-1; 13 bases are a match to TRBD2. Trimming at V came to 0 bases and at J to 7 bases, leaving 1 base not matched to a gene. CDR1 is SGHNT, CDR2 YYREEE, per germline (reference sequence). The CDR3 is 15 residues long. The CDR3: CASSLAGLAGNEQFF. CDR3 coding DNA: TGTGCCAGCAGCTTGGCGGGACTAGCGGGGAATGAGCAGTTCTTC.

The J gene is TRBJ1-4, the V gene TRBV28; D is uncertain. CDR1 and CDR2 (germline): MDHEN, SYDVKM. Trimming pared 7 bases from V and 5 bases from J, leaving 5 bases between. There are 11 residues in the CDR3. In nucleotides, the CDR3 is TGTGCCAGCAAGAGGAATGAAAAACTGTTTTTT. This gives the protein CASKRNEKLFF.

This chain links TRBV27 with TRBJ2-7; 7 bases map to TRBD1. CDR3 length: 16 amino acids. Per germline, CDR1 MNHEY and CDR2 SMNVEV (reference sequence). Germline trimming cut 6 bases from V and 6 bases from J; bases unmatched to any gene: 17. This CDR3 reads CASRCRDRVPWAEQYF. DNA for the CDR3: TGTGCCAGCAGGTGCCGGGACAGAGTCCCTTGGGCCGAGCAGTACTTC.

V gene TRBV29-1 combines with J gene TRBJ2-5; D uncertain. Germline CDR1 is SQVTM and CDR2 is ANQGSEA. The CDR3 runs 11 residues. V was shortened by 3 bases and J by 3 bases, with 5 bases between the two germline ends. CDR3 region: CSVDPEETQYF. CDR3 in DNA: TGCAGCGTTGACCCCGAAGAGACCCAGTACTTC.

This clone occurred a few times. The rearrangement links TRBV28 to TRBJ2-5, with TRBD2 as a possible D gene (5 bases). The germline V gene encodes CDR1 MDHEN and CDR2 SYDVKM. V lost 6 bases and J lost 0, with 8 bases in between. The CDR3 consists of 13 residues. The CDR3 DNA reads TGTGCCAGCAGCGAGGGTTACCAAGAGACCCAGTACTTC. This gives the protein CASSEGYQETQYF.

The chain couples TRBV9 to TRBJ2-1; 11 bases agree with TRBD2. Germline V lookup: CDR1 SGDLS, CDR2 YYNGEE. The CDR3 length is 16 residues. Unmatched junction bases numbered 6, after V lost 4 bases and J lost 3 bases. This chain's CDR3 is CASSKLLAGVYNEQFF. CDR3 nucleotide sequence: TGTGCCAGCAGCAAGCTACTAGCGGGGGTCTACAATGAGCAGTTCTTC.

CDR3 region: CASSPLAGGNQPQHF. The CDR3 bases are TGTGCCAGTAGTCCCCTGGCAGGGGGCAATCAGCCCCAGCATTTT. The rearrangement joins TRBV19 to TRBJ1-5, with D possibly TRBD1 on 6 matching bases. Trimming pared 5 bases from V and 2 bases from J, leaving 13 bases between. Germline assignment: CDR1 LNHDA and CDR2 SQIVND (reference sequence). There are 15 residues in the CDR3.

The chain employs TRBV19 and TRBJ2-1; no firm D call. CDR1 and CDR2 from the germline V gene are LNHDA and SQIVND (reference sequence). Trimming removed 3 bases from V and 5 bases from J, with 8 bases in between. This CDR3 has 13 amino acids. The CDR3 reads CASSIAQNNEQFF. CDR3 sequence (DNA): TGTGCCAGTAGTATCGCACAGAACAATGAGCAGTTCTTC.

The V call is TRBV7-9, the J call TRBJ2-6, with D perhaps TRBD1 (6 bases). Trimming cost V 5 bases and J 4 bases, with 24 bases left between them. This CDR3 has 19 residues. CDR1 and CDR2 (germline): SEHNR, FQNEAQ (reference sequence). The CDR3 region has the DNA TGTGCCAGCAGCACAACTTCGCCGGACAGCCGCGGAGGGGCCAACGTCCTGACTTTC. Its protein is CASSTTSPDSRGGANVLTF.

This clone has a handful of counts. The V call is TRBV6-5, the J call TRBJ2-7; D is undetermined. Germline-derived CDR1 and CDR2 are MNHEY and SVGAGI. CDR3 length equals 14 residues. Trimming pared 6 bases from V and 3 bases from J, leaving 15 bases between. The DNA for the CDR3 is TGTGCCAGCAGCCCAACCGATACGGGCTACGAGCAGTACTTC. It translates to CASSPTDTGYEQYF.